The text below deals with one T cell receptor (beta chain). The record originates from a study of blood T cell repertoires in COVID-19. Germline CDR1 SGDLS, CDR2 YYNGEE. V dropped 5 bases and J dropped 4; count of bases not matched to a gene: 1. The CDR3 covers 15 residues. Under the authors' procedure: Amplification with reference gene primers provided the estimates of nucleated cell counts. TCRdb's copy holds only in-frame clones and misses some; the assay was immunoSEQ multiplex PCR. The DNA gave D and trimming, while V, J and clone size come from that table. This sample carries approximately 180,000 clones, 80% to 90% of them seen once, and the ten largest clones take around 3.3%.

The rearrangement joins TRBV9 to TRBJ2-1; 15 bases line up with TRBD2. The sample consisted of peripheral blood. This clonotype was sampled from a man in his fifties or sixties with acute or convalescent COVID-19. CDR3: CASSGTSGRYNEQFF. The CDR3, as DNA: TGTGCCAGCAGTGGGACTAGCGGGAGGTACAATGAGCAGTTCTTC.